A selection of T cell receptor beta chains follows, all from one sample in a study of cytomegalovirus exposure and HLA in healthy donors. Libraries were prepared by immunoSEQ multiplex PCR; TCRdb keeps only in-frame clonotypes and omits some of them. The specimen's table records about 60,000 clones. The specimen was PBMCs. These receptors originate from a woman aged 18-29 years in good health and CMV-seronegative. The CDR3 runs from the conserved cysteine through the conserved F or W. The D gene is left open where the match is weak.

TRBV5-1	TRBJ2-3	TRBD2	CASSYGLAFPTDTQYF	TGCGCCAGCAGCTACGGACTAGCGTTTCCCACAGATACGCAGTATTTT
TRBV5-1	TRBJ1-5	.	CASSADVSGNQPQHF	TGCGCCAGCAGCGCGGACGTTAGCGGCAATCAGCCCCAGCATTTT
TRBV5-1	TRBJ1-1	TRBD1	CASSLVERTGETEAFF	TGCGCCAGCAGCTTGGTAGAAAGGACAGGGGAAACTGAAGCTTTCTTT
TRBV9	TRBJ2-3	TRBD2	CASSATRGTQDTQYF	TGTGCCAGCAGCGCAACGCGGGGGACGCAAGATACGCAGTATTTT
TRBV2	TRBJ2-1	.	CASSEFKWRQFF	TGTGCCAGCAGTGAATTTAAGTGGAGGCAGTTCTTC
TRBV28	TRBJ1-1	.	CASIRAAGSTEAFF	TGTGCCAGCATAAGGGCGGCGGGGAGTACTGAAGCTTTCTTT
TRBV29-1	TRBJ1-1	.	CSVVGTLNTEAFF	TGCAGCGTTGTGGGGACTTTGAACACTGAAGCTTTCTTT
TRBV7-2	TRBJ1-2	.	CASSFRPGTTGYTF	TGTGCCAGCAGCTTCAGGCCCGGGACAACCGGCTACACCTTC
TRBV4-1	TRBJ2-7	TRBD1	CASSSGPGQGSREQYF	TGCGCCAGCAGCTCGGGGCCGGGACAGGGATCGAGGGAGCAGTACTTC
TRBV18	TRBJ1-1	TRBD1	CASSPQGQLEAFF	TGTGCCAGCTCACCACAGGGACAGCTTGAAGCTTTCTTT
TRBV5-5	TRBJ1-1	TRBD1	CASSAWTGGRRGTEAFF	TGTGCCAGCAGCGCCTGGACAGGGGGCCGCAGGGGCACTGAAGCTTTCTTT
TRBV7-8	TRBJ1-3	.	CASSLYLSPGNTIYF	TGTGCCAGCAGCCTCTACCTGTCCCCTGGAAACACCATATATTTT
TRBV5-5	TRBJ2-7	.	CASSATGTYEQYF	TGTGCCAGCAGCGCAACAGGGACCTACGAGCAGTACTTC
TRBV19	TRBJ2-5	.	CASSINPSPTSAETQYF	TGTGCCAGTAGTATAAACCCCTCGCCCACTAGTGCGGAGACCCAGTACTTC
TRBV27	TRBJ2-7	TRBD1	CASTLTGGGEQYF	TGTGCCAGCACCCTGACAGGGGGCGGCGAGCAGTACTTC
TRBV5-1	TRBJ1-1	TRBD1	CASRPEQGGVEAFF	TGCGCCAGCAGACCCGAACAAGGGGGCGTTGAAGCTTTCTTT
TRBV28	TRBJ1-1	TRBD1	CASRTGGAWNTEAFF	TGTGCCAGCCGGACAGGGGGCGCGTGGAACACTGAAGCTTTCTTT
TRBV5-1	TRBJ2-5	.	CASSLGVQETQYF	TGCGCCAGCAGCTTGGGAGTCCAAGAGACCCAGTACTTC
TRBV5-1	TRBJ1-1	TRBD1	CASSLVGNRGKGTEAFF	TGCGCCAGCAGCTTGGTTGGGAACAGGGGGAAAGGCACTGAAGCTTTCTTT
TRBV27	TRBJ2-5	TRBD1	CASSSSGTAQETQYF	TGTGCCAGCAGTTCTTCTGGGACAGCCCAAGAGACCCAGTACTTC
TRBV5-4	TRBJ1-2	TRBD1	CASSSGDRGYGYTF	TGTGCCAGCAGCTCCGGCGACAGGGGCTATGGCTACACCTTC
TRBV7-9	TRBJ2-4	TRBD2	CASSLSGTSGAQNIQYF	TGTGCCAGCAGCTTATCCGGGACTAGCGGGGCGCAAAACATTCAGTACTTC
TRBV6-5	TRBJ1-2	.	CASSYRLAGNGYTF	TGTGCCAGCAGTTACCGGCTGGCGGGGAATGGCTACACCTTC
TRBV5-4	TRBJ2-1	TRBD2	CASSPSVLAGRHNEQFF	TGTGCCAGCAGCCCGTCAGTACTAGCGGGTCGGCACAATGAGCAGTTCTTC
TRBV4-1	TRBJ1-2	.	CASSQRELNYGYTF	TGCGCCAGCAGCCAGAGAGAGCTCAACTATGGCTACACCTTC
TRBV30	TRBJ2-1	TRBD2	CAWSVPGLAEDNEQFF	TGTGCCTGGAGTGTACCGGGACTAGCGGAAGACAATGAGCAGTTCTTC
TRBV18	TRBJ1-3	.	CASSPRLRFGNTIYF	TGTGCCAGCTCACCCCGTCTGAGGTTCGGAAACACCATATATTTT